The following is a T cell receptor (beta chain) sequence with its context. Its antigen is not known. This sample is part of a study of early T cells in non-severe SARS-CoV-2 infection. The overall study: From unsorted whole blood, bulk RNA was sequenced, and the chains remained unpaired. The study, taken as a whole, reports: Missing private and CD4 specificities, VDJdb matching favored anti-spike CD8 responses.

Per the germline V gene, CDR1 is MNHEY and CDR2 is SVGAGI. V was shortened by 2 bases and J by 3 bases, with 10 bases between the two germline ends. The CDR3 is 14 residues long. Unique molecular identifiers (one per individual cDNA molecule) were attached. One entry per CDR3 protein, called by TCRdb with MiXCR from the 5' RACE reads. The repertoire holds about 36,000 distinct CDR3 sequences, with approximately 6.6% as singletons. The genes are TRBV6-5 and TRBJ1-2, with D possibly TRBD1 on 6 matching bases. The sequenced sample was whole blood, obtained at baseline. The receptor comes from an adult who was a healthcare worker with PCR-confirmed SARS-CoV-2 infection or an uninfected control (not recorded which). The CDR3 DNA reads as TGTGCCAGCAGTTACGGGGGGCCTGACTATGGCTACACCTTC. Amino acid sequence: CASSYGGPDYGYTF.